Sequencing of this TCR beta chain was carried out in a study of response to subunit inactivated influenza vaccine. This CDR3 has 11 residues. From germline, CDR1 is SEHNR and CDR2 FQNEAQ (reference sequence). Trimming removed 1 base at V and 7 bases at J, with 4 bases between. This clonotype was counted a few times. The antigen is not known. Findings and caveats of the study: New T cells are recruited in small numbers by each seasonal influenza vaccination, according to the authors' suggestion.

One entry per CDR3 protein results from TCRdb running MiXCR on the RT-PCR reads. The sample includes more than 450,000 distinct CDR3 sequences, about 8% of them seen just once. The sample in question was PBMCs from blood, obtained around 25 months after vaccination. The receptor was isolated from a man between 50 and 75 years old who received an inactivated influenza vaccine. The chain uses TRBV7-9 and TRBJ2-5; D gene uncertain. The CDR3, as DNA: TGTGCCAGCAGCTTAGATATGACCCAGTACTTC. Its translation is CASSLDMTQYF.